This T cell receptor beta chain was identified in a study of cytomegalovirus exposure and HLA in healthy donors. Background on the study: According to later analysis, the same platform produced the 120 validation and 600 to 800 first-cohort repertoires.

The approximately 130-subject validation cohort, separate from the approximately 670-subject first cohort, included the donors. Assay: immunoSEQ multiplex PCR; the TCRdb copy retains only in-frame clones and omits some. This sample has about 140,000 clones, with 88% found just once. Study findings and constraints: Among TCR beta chains, those listed as cytomegalovirus-associated numbered some 170. A later analysis found first-cohort TCR clusters tended to co-occur in the 130 or so validation repertoires.

Per germline, CDR1 KGHSH and CDR2 LQKENI. This CDR3 has 16 amino acids. V lost 4 bases, J lost 3 bases, and 15 bases lay in between. For this clone: Antigen unknown.

The sequence derives from a woman between 18 and 29 years old in good health and CMV-seropositive. Sequenced sample: PBMCs. The genes are TRBV18 and TRBJ1-4; D ambiguous. The CDR3 is CASSLPAEMANEKLFF. DNA for the CDR3: TGTGCCAGCTCACTCCCGGCGGAGATGGCTAATGAAAAACTGTTTTTT.